This TCR beta chain is drawn from a study of T cell repertoires in cytomegalovirus infection. Overall study context: Shared public TCR beta signatures pointed to both CMV infection and a matching HLA type.

The sample holds many counts of this clonotype. TCRdb re-called the reads through MiXCR, storing one row per CDR3 protein. The table shows 200,000 to 250,000 distinct CDR3 sequences, with approximately 6.7% occurring only once. The length of the CDR3 is 14 residues. The germline V and J ends were trimmed by 5 bases and 5 bases, with 12 bases remaining between them. The germline gives CDR1 SGHTA, CDR2 FQGNSA. The TCR originated in a human donor in good health (CMV status not recorded). Some clones in this sample may be carry-over from other donors' samples. The V call is TRBV7-2, the J call TRBJ1-4, with a possible D match to TRBD1 (6 bases). What was sequenced was PBMCs. CDR3 protein: CASSPGHGNEKLFF. CDR3 nucleotide sequence: TGTGCCAGCAGCCCGGGACACGGGAATGAAAAACTGTTTTTT. The full variable domain, completed using reference TRBV7-2 and TRBJ1-4, is GAGVSQSPSNKVTEKGKDVELRCDPISGHTALYWYRQSLGQGLEFLIYFQGNSAPDKSGLPSDRFSAERTGGSVSTLTIQRTQQEDSAVYLCASSPGHGNEKLFFGSGTQLSVL.